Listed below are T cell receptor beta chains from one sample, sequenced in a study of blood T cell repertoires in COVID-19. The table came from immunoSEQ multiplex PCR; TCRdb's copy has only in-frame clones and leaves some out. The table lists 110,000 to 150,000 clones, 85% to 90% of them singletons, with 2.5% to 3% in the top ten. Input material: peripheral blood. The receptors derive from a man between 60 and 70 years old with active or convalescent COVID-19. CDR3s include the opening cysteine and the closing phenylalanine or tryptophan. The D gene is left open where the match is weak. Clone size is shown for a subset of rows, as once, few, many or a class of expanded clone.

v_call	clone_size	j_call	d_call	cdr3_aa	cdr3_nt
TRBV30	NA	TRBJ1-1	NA	CAWSGQGNWFRAEAFF	TGTGCCTGGAGTGGCCAGGGTAATTGGTTTCGCGCTGAAGCTTTCTTT
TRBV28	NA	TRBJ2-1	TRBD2	CASTSSGLANEQFF	TGTGCCAGCACCAGTTCGGGACTAGCCAATGAGCAGTTCTTC
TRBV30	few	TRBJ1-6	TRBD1	CAWQGQGASNSPLHF	TGTGCCTGGCAAGGACAGGGGGCAAGTAATTCACCCCTCCACTTT
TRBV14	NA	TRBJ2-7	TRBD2	CASSPRGLADYEQYF	TGTGCCAGCAGCCCGAGGGGACTAGCCGACTACGAGCAGTACTTC
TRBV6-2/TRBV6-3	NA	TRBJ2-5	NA	CASSYSGAQETQYF	TGTGCCAGCAGTTACTCGGGGGCCCAGGAGACCCAGTACTTC
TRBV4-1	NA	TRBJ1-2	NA	CASSQDARDGYTF	TGCGCCAGCAGCCAAGATGCCAGGGATGGCTACACCTTC
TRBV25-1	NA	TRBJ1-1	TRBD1	CASREQGAFKNTEAFF	TGTGCCAGCAGGGAACAGGGGGCTTTTAAGAACACTGAAGCTTTCTTT
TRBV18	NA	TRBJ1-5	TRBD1	CASSRGQDSNQPQHF	TGTGCCAGCTCCCGGGGACAGGATAGCAATCAGCCCCAGCATTTT
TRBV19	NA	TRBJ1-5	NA	CASSINQGNQPQHF	TGTGCCAGTAGTATCAACCAGGGTAATCAGCCCCAGCATTTT
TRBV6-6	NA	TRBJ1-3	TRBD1	CASSYSGQGGTIYF	TGTGCCAGCAGTTACTCGGGACAGGGTGGCACCATATATTTT
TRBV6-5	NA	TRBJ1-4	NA	CASSREGGAGEKLFF	TGTGCCAGCAGTCGGGAGGGGGGCGCGGGAGAAAAACTGTTTTTT
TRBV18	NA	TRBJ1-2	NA	CASSPPSSQTYGYTF	TGTGCCAGCTCACCACCGTCTTCGCAGACATATGGCTACACCTTC
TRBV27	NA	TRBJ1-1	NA	CASSLSGSPTEAFF	TGTGCCAGCAGTTTGTCAGGGTCTCCTACTGAAGCTTTCTTT
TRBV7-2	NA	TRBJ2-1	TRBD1	CASSSRTGTGAYNEQFF	TGTGCCAGCAGCTCTCGAACCGGGACAGGGGCCTACAATGAGCAGTTCTTC
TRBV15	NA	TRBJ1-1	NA	CATRGEGLTEAFF	TGTGCCACCAGAGGAGAGGGTCTAACTGAAGCTTTCTTT
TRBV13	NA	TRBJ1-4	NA	CASSPSGNINEKLFF	TGTGCCAGCAGCCCTTCGGGGAATATTAATGAAAAACTGTTTTTT
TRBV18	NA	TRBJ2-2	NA	CASSPRSADTGELFF	TGTGCCAGCTCACCACGCAGCGCCGACACCGGGGAGCTGTTTTTT
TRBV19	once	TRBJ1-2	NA	CASSMQERRIGYTF	TGTGCCAGTAGTATGCAAGAGAGGAGGATCGGCTACACCTTC
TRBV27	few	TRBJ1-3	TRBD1	CASSAQGGNTIYF	TGTGCCAGCAGTGCACAGGGGGGAAACACCATATATTTT
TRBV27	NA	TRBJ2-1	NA	CASSPGLLYNEQFF	TGTGCCAGCAGCCCAGGACTATTGTACAATGAGCAGTTCTTC
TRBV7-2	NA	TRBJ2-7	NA	CASSPSSYEQYF	TGTGCCAGCAGCCCCAGCTCCTACGAGCAGTACTTC
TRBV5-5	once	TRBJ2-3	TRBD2	CASSSAPTSGRDTQYF	TGTGCCAGCAGCTCTGCCCCGACTAGCGGTAGAGATACGCAGTATTTT
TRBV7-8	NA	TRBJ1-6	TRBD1	CASSKDRAYNSPLHF	TGTGCCAGCAGTAAAGACAGGGCTTATAATTCACCCCTCCACTTT
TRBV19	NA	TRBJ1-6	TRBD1	CASSRTGSSYNSPLHF	TGTGCCAGTAGCCGGACAGGGAGTTCCTATAATTCACCCCTCCACTTT
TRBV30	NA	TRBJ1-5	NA	CAWSPPGAYHSNQPQHF	TGTGCCTGGAGTCCCCCGGGAGCTTATCATAGCAATCAGCCCCAGCATTTT
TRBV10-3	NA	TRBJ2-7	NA	CASAGSGISYEQYF	TGTGCCTCGGCAGGGTCAGGAATCTCCTACGAGCAGTACTTC
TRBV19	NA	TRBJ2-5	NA	CASSIFWTTEETQYF	TGTGCCAGTAGTATCTTTTGGACAACAGAAGAGACCCAGTACTTC
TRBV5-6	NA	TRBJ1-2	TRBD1	CASSPDRGQSYGYTF	TGTGCCAGCAGCCCGGACAGGGGGCAGAGCTATGGCTACACCTTC
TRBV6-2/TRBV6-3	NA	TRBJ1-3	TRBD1	CASSPTGTGNTIYF	TGTGCCAGCAGCCCGACAGGGACAGGAAACACCATATATTTT
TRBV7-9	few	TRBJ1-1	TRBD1	CASRRGTGSSMNTEAFF	TGTGCCAGCAGAAGGGGGACAGGGTCCTCCATGAACACTGAAGCTTTCTTT
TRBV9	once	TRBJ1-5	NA	CASSSPRGVSNQPQHF	TGTGCCAGCAGCTCCCCCCGCGGGGTTAGCAATCAGCCCCAGCATTTT
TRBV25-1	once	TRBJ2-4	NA	CASSGPGGKNIQYF	TGTGCCAGCAGTGGCCCCGGGGGAAAAAACATTCAGTACTTC
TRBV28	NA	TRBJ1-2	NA	CASTPGQNYGYTF	TGTGCCAGCACCCCTGGGCAGAATTATGGCTACACCTTC
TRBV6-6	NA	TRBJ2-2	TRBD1	CASRRTGGTGELFF	TGTGCCAGCAGGAGGACAGGGGGCACCGGGGAGCTGTTTTTT
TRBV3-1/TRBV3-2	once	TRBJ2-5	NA	CASSRWTAPRETQYF	TGTGCCAGCAGCCGGTGGACAGCCCCACGAGAGACCCAGTACTTC
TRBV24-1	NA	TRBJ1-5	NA	CATSDGVGAEGGRLHF	TGTGCCACCAGTGATGGGGTCGGGGCCGAGGGAGGTAGGTTGCATTTT
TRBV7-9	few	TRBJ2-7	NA	CASSPPGGSEKYEQYF	TGTGCCAGCAGCCCTCCCGGGGGATCGGAGAAGTACGAGCAGTACTTC
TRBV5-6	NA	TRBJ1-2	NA	CASSLVNYGYTF	TGTGCCAGCAGCTTGGTAAACTATGGCTACACCTTC
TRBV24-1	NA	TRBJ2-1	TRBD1	CATSGETGWDNEQFF	TGTGCCACCAGTGGGGAGACAGGGTGGGACAATGAGCAGTTCTTC
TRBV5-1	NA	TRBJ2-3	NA	CASSQADTDTQYF	TGCGCCAGCAGCCAGGCAGACACAGATACGCAGTATTTT
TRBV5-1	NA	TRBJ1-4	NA	CASSMGMEPLPEKLFF	TGCGCCAGCAGCATGGGCATGGAGCCATTGCCTGAAAAACTGTTTTTT
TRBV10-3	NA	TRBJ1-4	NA	CAISPQGTNEKLFF	TGTGCCATCAGCCCCCAGGGAACTAATGAAAAACTGTTTTTT
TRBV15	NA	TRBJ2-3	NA	CATSRDLSDTQYF	TGTGCCACCAGCAGAGATTTGAGCGATACGCAGTATTTT
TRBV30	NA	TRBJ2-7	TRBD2	CAWNSGTASQDEQYF	TGTGCCTGGAACAGCGGGACCGCCTCTCAGGACGAGCAGTACTTC
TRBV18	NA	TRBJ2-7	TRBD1	CASSGTADGEQYF	TGTGCCAGCTCCGGGACAGCCGATGGAGAGCAGTACTTC
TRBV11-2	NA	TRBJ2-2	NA	CASSLTRGIGELFF	TGTGCCAGCAGCCTAACCCGGGGTATCGGGGAGCTGTTTTTT
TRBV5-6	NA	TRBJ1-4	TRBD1	CASTGTATNEKLFF	TGTGCCAGCACCGGGACAGCAACTAATGAAAAACTGTTTTTT
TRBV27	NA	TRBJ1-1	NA	CASSPTGPGTEAFF	TGTGCCAGCAGTCCTACAGGGCCCGGGACTGAAGCTTTCTTT
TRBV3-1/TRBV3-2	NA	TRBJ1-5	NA	CASSGGADNNQPQHF	TGTGCCAGCAGCGGGGGGGCAGACAACAATCAGCCCCAGCATTTT
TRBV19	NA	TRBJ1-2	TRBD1	CASSIRGQGASYGYTF	TGTGCCAGTAGTATACGGGGACAGGGGGCAAGTTATGGCTACACCTTC
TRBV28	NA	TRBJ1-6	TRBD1	CASSSQGTGRSPLHF	TGTGCCAGCAGTTCCCAGGGGACAGGGCGGTCACCCCTCCACTTT
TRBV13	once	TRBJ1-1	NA	CASSLRTVVYEAFF	TGTGCCAGCAGCCTTCGGACAGTAGTCTATGAAGCTTTCTTT
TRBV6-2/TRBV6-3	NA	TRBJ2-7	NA	CASSFSLAPSYEQYF	TGTGCCAGCAGTTTCAGTTTGGCCCCTTCCTACGAGCAGTACTTC